Following are 5 T cell receptor beta chains from one sample sequenced in a study of shared clonotypes between healthy human individuals. Clones were read by immunoSEQ multiplex PCR, and TCRdb kept only the in-frame ones, dropping some. The data contain about 490,000 clones, around 85% of them seen just once; the ten biggest clones take up about 13%. Sequencing was performed on PBMCs. These receptors originate from a woman in her thirties or forties in good health. Some clones in this sample may be carry-over from other donors' samples.

The chain carries TRBV5-6 and TRBJ2-2; TRBD1 or TRBD2 may be the D gene (5 bases each). Germline V gene data show CDR1 as SGHDT and CDR2 as YYEEEE. V was cut by 1 base and J by 2 bases, with 9 bases left in between. The length of the CDR3 is 15 residues. The CDR3: CASSLPGRNTGELFF. DNA of the CDR3: TGTGCCAGCAGCTTGCCGGGACGCAACACCGGGGAGCTGTTTTTT.

The rearrangement uses TRBV7-8 and TRBJ1-1; D is possibly TRBD1 (5 bases). V dropped 4 bases and J dropped 6 bases, with 15 bases sitting between them. Germline V lookup: CDR1 SGHVS, CDR2 FQNEAQ. CDR3 length equals 14 residues. Here the CDR3 DNA reads TGTGCCAGCAGCTGGGCCAGGGAATCTTCTGAAGCTTTCTTT. It encodes CASSWARESSEAFF. Combining the CDR3 with reference TRBV7-8 and TRBJ1-1 gives the whole variable domain GAGVSQSPRYKVAKRGQDVALRCDPISGHVSLFWYQQALGQGPEFLTYFQNEAQLDKSGLPSDRFFAERPEGSVSTLKIQRTQQEDSAVYLCASSWARESSEAFFGQGTRLTVV.

Comments on this clone: A far larger clone is one base from this, pointing to a likely read error. The chain recombines TRBV5-1 with TRBJ1-1, with TRBD1 matching over 8 bases. The V and J ends lost 4 bases and 0 bases, in that order; junction bases with no gene match: 11. CDR3 length equals 17 residues. The germline V gene encodes CDR1 SGHRS and CDR2 YFSETQ. CDR3 sequence (DNA): TGCGCCAGCAGCCCCGGGACAGGAGGTCGGTTGAACACTGAAGCTTTCTTT. It translates to CASSPGTGGRLNTEAFF. Full variable domain (outside the CDR3, taken from reference TRBV5-1 and TRBJ1-1): KAGVTQTPRYLIKTRGQQVTLSCSPISGHRSVSWYQQTPGQGLQFLFEYFSETQRNKGNFPGRFSGRQFSNSRSEMNVSTLELGDSALYLCASSPGTGGRLNTEAFFGQGTRLTVV.

Regarding this clone: A far bigger clonotype differs at one base, so this is likely a read error. The rearrangement links TRBV5-1 to TRBJ1-2, with 8 bases aligning to TRBD1. The CDR3 loop spans 14 amino acids. The germline V gene encodes CDR1 SGHRS and CDR2 YFSETQ. The CDR3 DNA reads TGCGCCAGCAGCAGGGGACAGGATAACTATGGCTACGCCTTC. It is translated as CASSRGQDNYGYAF.

This clone was picked up many times. This chain joins TRBV5-8 and TRBJ2-1; no firm D call. V lost 3 bases and J 7 bases, leaving 11 bases between the germline ends. Per the germline V gene, CDR1 is SGHTS and CDR2 is YDEGEE. CDR3 length: 13 residues. The CDR3 coding sequence is TGTGCCAGCAGCTGGGGTATTCGGAATGAGCAGTTCTTC. Its translation: CASSWGIRNEQFF.